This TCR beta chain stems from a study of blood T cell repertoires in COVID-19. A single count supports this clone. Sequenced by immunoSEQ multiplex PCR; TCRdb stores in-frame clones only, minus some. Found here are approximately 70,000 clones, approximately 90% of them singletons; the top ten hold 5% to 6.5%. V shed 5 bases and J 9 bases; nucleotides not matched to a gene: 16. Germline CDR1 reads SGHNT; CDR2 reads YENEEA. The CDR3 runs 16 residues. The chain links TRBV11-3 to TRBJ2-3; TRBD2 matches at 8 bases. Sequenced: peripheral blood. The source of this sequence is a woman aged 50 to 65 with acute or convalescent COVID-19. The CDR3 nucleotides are TGTGCCAGCAGCACACGCGGGTCTAGCGGGCCCACAACGCAGTATTTT. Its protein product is CASSTRGSSGPTTQYF.